This TCR beta chain derives from a study of OX40 agonist ivuxolimab in advanced cancers. Profiling relied on immunoSEQ multiplex PCR, and the TCRdb table lists in-frame clones only, not all of them. The sample consists of over 70,000 clones, around 78% of them appearing once. The V and J ends lost 0 bases and 1 base respectively, with 12 bases between them. The CDR3 is 16 residues long. Germline V gene data show CDR1 as LNHNV and CDR2 as YYDKDF (reference sequence). The V call is TRBV15, the J call TRBJ2-5; perhaps D is TRBD1 or TRBD2 (5 bases each). This material consisted of CD4+ or CD8+ T cells sorted from blood, taken in a trial of the OX40 agonist ivuxolimab. The receptor comes from an adult with an advanced solid tumor such as melanoma, head and neck, liver or kidney cancer. CDR3 amino acids: CATSRDGGRAQETQYF. The CDR3 region has the DNA TGTGCCACCAGCAGAGATGGGGGAAGGGCCCAAGAGACCCAGTACTTC.